The clone carrying this T cell receptor beta chain was picked up one time. Only in-frame clones appear in the TCRdb table, and some are missing; sequencing was by immunoSEQ multiplex PCR. The sample lists 120,000 or so clones, 88% occurring once. This record belongs to a study of blood T cell repertoires in COVID-19. Germline V gene lookup returns CDR1 SGHTA and CDR2 FQGNSA. The CDR3 runs to 13 residues. V was clipped by 1 base and J by 6 bases, with 8 bases between them. The sequence came from a woman older than 75 with acute or convalescent COVID-19. The chain combines TRBV7-2 with TRBJ2-3, with D perhaps TRBD2 (6 bases). Sequencing was done on a sample of peripheral blood. The CDR3 loop reads CASSLERGDTQYF. In nucleotides, the CDR3 is TGTGCCAGCAGCTTAGAACGGGGGGATACGCAGTATTTT.